This T cell receptor (beta chain) was observed in a study of T cells after yellow fever vaccination. Points from the study as a whole: Most clones from primary vaccination resurfaced after the booster (about 96% CD4, more than 75% CD8). The secondary response peaked faster, at day 5 versus 15, but was weaker.

In its sample, this clonotype was seen many times. Its target is unknown. TCRdb re-derived calls from the 5' RACE reads in MiXCR, one entry per CDR3 protein. The sample holds 450,000 to 650,000 distinct CDR3 sequences, roughly 13% seen once. Germline CDR1 and CDR2: LGHNA and YSLEER. Trimming pared 0 bases from V and 9 bases from J, leaving 12 bases between. This CDR3 is 14 amino acids long. The origin of this receptor is a man in his thirties or forties who received the YFV17D yellow fever vaccine. The rearrangement joins TRBV4-3 to TRBJ2-1, with D possibly TRBD2 on 5 matching bases. The sequenced sample was PBMCs, obtained on the day of the yellow fever booster vaccination. The CDR3: CASSQEVASTEQFF. The CDR3 DNA follows: TGCGCCAGCAGCCAAGAAGTCGCTAGCACTGAGCAGTTCTTC.